The rows below give T cell receptor beta chains drawn from one sample of a study of type 1 and type 2 diabetes patients. TCRdb passed the multiplex PCR reads through MiXCR, listing each CDR3 protein once. The sample holds approximately 260,000 distinct CDR3 sequences, roughly 48% seen once. Specimen: peripheral blood mononuclear cells (PBMCs). Receptors were obtained from a man between 18 and 35 years old with type 2 diabetes. Each CDR3 is given with its conserved first and last residue. The order of the fields is D gene, clone size, J gene, V gene, CDR3 protein, CDR3 DNA. A D gene is named only where the DNA matches it firmly. Not every row has a clone size; where given, it reads once, few, many or a size class.

D gene: TRBD1
clone size: few
J gene: TRBJ1-2
V gene: TRBV19
CDR3 protein: CASSFTRDSLNYGYTF
CDR3 DNA: TGTGCCAGTAGTTTCACACGGGACAGCCTCAACTATGGCTACACCTTC

D gene: NA
clone size: few
J gene: TRBJ1-2
V gene: TRBV27
CDR3 protein: CASNRVKGYGYTF
CDR3 DNA: TGTGCCAGCAATAGGGTGAAGGGCTATGGCTACACCTTC

D gene: NA
clone size: few
J gene: TRBJ2-7
V gene: TRBV20-1
CDR3 protein: CSAREAERVSYEQYF
CDR3 DNA: TGCAGTGCTAGGGAGGCTGAGCGGGTCTCCTACGAGCAGTACTTC

D gene: NA
clone size: NA
J gene: TRBJ2-4
V gene: TRBV13
CDR3 protein: CASSLERGTKNIQYF
CDR3 DNA: TGTGCCAGCAGCTTAGAAAGGGGAACCAAAAACATTCAGTACTTC

D gene: TRBD2
clone size: few
J gene: TRBJ2-3
V gene: TRBV7-8
CDR3 protein: CASSERLAEYTDTQYF
CDR3 DNA: TGTGCCAGCAGCGAAAGACTAGCGGAATACACAGATACGCAGTATTTT

D gene: NA
clone size: once
J gene: TRBJ2-7
V gene: TRBV20-1
CDR3 protein: CSLVGTSYEQYF
CDR3 DNA: TGCAGTTTAGTAGGGACCTCATACGAGCAGTACTTC

D gene: NA
clone size: NA
J gene: TRBJ2-2
V gene: TRBV28
CDR3 protein: CASRTQSNTGELFF
CDR3 DNA: TGTGCCAGCAGGACGCAGTCGAACACCGGGGAGCTGTTTTTT

D gene: NA
clone size: NA
J gene: TRBJ2-7
V gene: TRBV2
CDR3 protein: CAGSEAVGLYEQYF
CDR3 DNA: TGTGCCGGCAGTGAAGCGGTGGGACTTTACGAGCAGTACTTC

D gene: TRBD2
clone size: NA
J gene: TRBJ2-1
V gene: TRBV6-6
CDR3 protein: CASSFSGGHNEQFF
CDR3 DNA: TGTGCCAGCAGCTTTAGCGGGGGCCACAATGAGCAGTTCTTC

D gene: TRBD2
clone size: once
J gene: TRBJ2-1
V gene: TRBV27
CDR3 protein: CASSLLSLSGSPYNEQSF
CDR3 DNA: TGTGCCAGCAGTTTGTTATCTCTAAGCGGGAGTCCCTACAATGAGCAGTCCTTC

D gene: NA
clone size: once
J gene: TRBJ2-1
V gene: TRBV20-1
CDR3 protein: CSGASWDEQFF
CDR3 DNA: TGCAGTGGGGCTAGCTGGGATGAGCAGTTCTTC

D gene: NA
clone size: NA
J gene: TRBJ2-3
V gene: TRBV6-1
CDR3 protein: CASRKSRGGSDTQYF
CDR3 DNA: TGTGCCAGCAGGAAGAGTAGGGGGGGGTCAGATACGCAGTATTTT

D gene: TRBD1
clone size: NA
J gene: TRBJ2-1
V gene: TRBV15
CDR3 protein: CATSRSTGVYNEQFF
CDR3 DNA: TGTGCCACCAGCAGATCGACAGGGGTCTACAATGAGCAGTTCTTC

D gene: NA
clone size: NA
J gene: TRBJ1-1
V gene: TRBV19
CDR3 protein: CASRFRGKDTPNTEAFF
CDR3 DNA: TGTGCCAGTAGGTTTCGGGGCAAGGACACACCGAACACTGAAGCTTTCTTT

D gene: TRBD1
clone size: NA
J gene: TRBJ2-7
V gene: TRBV9
CDR3 protein: CASQQGNEQYF
CDR3 DNA: TGTGCCAGCCAACAGGGGAACGAGCAGTACTTC

D gene: NA
clone size: few
J gene: TRBJ1-2
V gene: TRBV28
CDR3 protein: CASSLPGRNYTF
CDR3 DNA: TGTGCCAGCAGTCTCCCGGGCAGGAACTACACCTTC

D gene: TRBD2
clone size: few
J gene: TRBJ2-5
V gene: TRBV29-1
CDR3 protein: CSVEDRATSGSGETQYF
CDR3 DNA: TGCAGCGTTGAAGATCGGGCGACTAGCGGGAGTGGGGAGACCCAGTACTTC

D gene: TRBD1
clone size: NA
J gene: TRBJ1-2
V gene: TRBV20-1
CDR3 protein: CSAYTGAHRYGYTF
CDR3 DNA: TGCAGTGCGTATACAGGGGCTCACCGCTATGGCTACACCTTC

D gene: NA
clone size: NA
J gene: TRBJ2-2
V gene: TRBV11-2
CDR3 protein: CASSSYGGDNTGELFF
CDR3 DNA: TGTGCCAGCAGTTCATATGGGGGTGACAACACCGGGGAGCTGTTTTTT

D gene: TRBD1
clone size: few
J gene: TRBJ2-7
V gene: TRBV7-2
CDR3 protein: CASSSPGQAAYEQYF
CDR3 DNA: TGTGCCAGCAGCTCACCGGGACAGGCAGCTTACGAGCAGTACTTC

D gene: NA
clone size: few
J gene: TRBJ1-4
V gene: TRBV7-2
CDR3 protein: CASSSGQGLGKLFF
CDR3 DNA: TGTGCCAGCAGCTCGGGGCAGGGTCTTGGGAAACTGTTTTTT

D gene: TRBD2
clone size: few
J gene: TRBJ2-5
V gene: TRBV19
CDR3 protein: CASSILTPGGGEETQYF
CDR3 DNA: TGTGCCAGTAGTATATTAACACCGGGCGGGGGAGAAGAGACCCAGTACTTC

D gene: TRBD1
clone size: many
J gene: TRBJ2-7
V gene: TRBV10-3
CDR3 protein: CAISESVDRHPYEQYF
CDR3 DNA: TGTGCCATCAGTGAGTCGGTGGACAGGCATCCCTACGAGCAGTACTTC

D gene: TRBD1
clone size: NA
J gene: TRBJ1-5
V gene: TRBV6-1
CDR3 protein: CASSSTGSTAQHF
CDR3 DNA: TGTGCCAGCAGTTCGACAGGGTCCACGGCCCAGCATTTT

D gene: NA
clone size: NA
J gene: TRBJ2-6
V gene: TRBV9
CDR3 protein: CASSEPPGANVLTF
CDR3 DNA: TGTGCCAGCAGCGAGCCCCCCGGGGCCAACGTCCTGACTTTC

D gene: NA
clone size: NA
J gene: TRBJ1-2
V gene: TRBV27
CDR3 protein: CASSQNSLAWGYTF
CDR3 DNA: TGTGCCAGCAGCCAGAACTCCCTAGCTTGGGGCTACACCTTC

D gene: TRBD2
clone size: many
J gene: TRBJ2-5
V gene: TRBV30
CDR3 protein: CAWSVKPVEVAGYF
CDR3 DNA: TGTGCCTGGAGTGTAAAGCCGGTTGAGGTAGCGGGGTACTTC

D gene: TRBD2
clone size: many
J gene: TRBJ2-1
V gene: TRBV2
CDR3 protein: CASSEAGENEQFF
CDR3 DNA: TGTGCCAGCAGTGAGGCGGGAGAGAATGAGCAGTTCTTC

D gene: NA
clone size: few
J gene: TRBJ2-7
V gene: TRBV20-1
CDR3 protein: CSARDRSALNYEQYF
CDR3 DNA: TGCAGTGCTAGAGATAGGAGCGCCTTAAACTACGAGCAGTACTTC

D gene: NA
clone size: NA
J gene: TRBJ2-7
V gene: TRBV11-2
CDR3 protein: CASSLGPSADYEQYF
CDR3 DNA: TGTGCCAGCAGCTTAGGGCCTAGCGCCGACTACGAGCAGTACTTC

D gene: NA
clone size: NA
J gene: TRBJ1-5
V gene: TRBV12-3/TRBV12-4
CDR3 protein: CASSKDGDSNQPQHF
CDR3 DNA: TGTGCCAGCAGTAAGGACGGCGATAGCAATCAGCCCCAGCATTTT